The rows below give T cell receptor beta chains drawn from one sample of a study of cytomegalovirus exposure and HLA in healthy donors. Measured with immunoSEQ multiplex PCR; TCRdb has only the in-frame clones, and not every one. The sample records about 190,000 clones, about four fifths being singletons. Sequenced sample: PBMCs. The receptor source for this set is a man aged 25 to 40 in good health and CMV-seropositive. The CDR3 runs from the conserved cysteine through the conserved F or W. A D gene is named only where the DNA matches it firmly. Some rows have no size entry. The others give once, few or many, or a class for an expanded clone.

D	J	V	size	DNA	CDR3
-	TRBJ1-2	TRBV7-9	-	TGTGCCAGCAGCGTACAGGTTAACTATGGCTACACCTTC	CASSVQVNYGYTF
TRBD2	TRBJ2-7	TRBV9	-	TGTGCCAGCAGCGTTGGAACGGGGGGGCCCTACGAGCAGTACTTC	CASSVGTGGPYEQYF
-	TRBJ2-3	TRBV7-9	-	TGTGCCAGCAGCAGAGGAGCAGATACGCAGTATTTT	CASSRGADTQYF
TRBD2	TRBJ2-1	TRBV5-4	-	TGTGCCAGCAGCTTAGGGAGCGGGAGGGCCTCAACATACAATGAGCAGTTCTTC	CASSLGSGRASTYNEQFF
-	TRBJ2-7	TRBV11-2	-	TGTGCCAGCAGCCAGGCCCTCCAGGAAAGGTACGAGCAGTACTTC	CASSQALQERYEQYF
TRBD2	TRBJ2-3	TRBV5-1	-	TGCGCCAGCAGTCCTGGTGCCGGCGGGAGGGCCGCAGATACGCAGTATTTT	CASSPGAGGRAADTQYF
TRBD1	TRBJ2-3	TRBV27	-	TGTGCCAGCAGAGGACAGCCGGGACAGGGGCAGTATTTT	CASRGQPGQGQYF
TRBD2	TRBJ2-2	TRBV7-9	-	TGTGCCAGCAGCTACGGACTAGCGGGAGGAGGTGTGCTGTTTTTT	CASSYGLAGGGVLFF
TRBD1	TRBJ2-7	TRBV28	-	TGTGCCAGCAGTTTACCGGGACAGGGGGCGCGTGAGCAGTACTTC	CASSLPGQGAREQYF
-	TRBJ2-7	TRBV7-2	-	TGTGCCAGCAGCTTAGGCCAGGGGCGTATGGACGAGCAGTACTTC	CASSLGQGRMDEQYF
-	TRBJ2-5	TRBV5-1	-	TGCGCCAGCAGCTTGTCGCTGGCAGGGGAGACCCAGTACTTC	CASSLSLAGETQYF
-	TRBJ1-5	TRBV6-4	-	TGTGCCAGCAGTGACTACCCGGGTAGCAATATAGCCCAGCATTTT	CASSDYPGSNIAQHF
TRBD1	TRBJ2-5	TRBV27	-	TGTGCCAGCAGACCCGGACAGGGACACCAAGAGACCCAGTACTTC	CASRPGQGHQETQYF
-	TRBJ2-2	TRBV5-8	once	TGTGCCAGCAGCTCCGGGGACACGGCTGCCGGGGAGCTGTTTTTT	CASSSGDTAAGELFF
TRBD2	TRBJ2-7	TRBV28	-	TGTGCCAGCAGTTTAGTCCTACTAGCGGGTACCTACGAGCAGTACTTC	CASSLVLLAGTYEQYF
TRBD2	TRBJ2-3	TRBV11-2	-	TGTGCCAGCAGCTTAGCGGGAGGGGCAGATACGCAGTATTTT	CASSLAGGADTQYF
TRBD2	TRBJ2-1	TRBV9	-	TGTGCCAGCAGCCAGCGGGGGGGCCGGGAGCAGTTCTTC	CASSQRGGREQFF
-	TRBJ2-6	TRBV12-2	-	TGTGCAAGTCGCTTAGTAGTGCCTAGCGGGGGCAACGTGGCTGGGGCCAACGTCCTGACTTTC	CASRLVVPSGGNVAGANVLTF
-	TRBJ2-3	TRBV5-4	-	TGTGCCAGCAGCTTGGATCCGGGGAGCACAGATACGCAGTATTTT	CASSLDPGSTDTQYF
-	TRBJ1-1	TRBV7-2	-	TGTGCCAGCAGCTCTCCCCTCCCCACTGAAGCTTTCTTT	CASSSPLPTEAFF
TRBD1	TRBJ1-2	TRBV9	-	TGTGCCAGCAGCCCTGACAGGGGTTCCTATGGCTACACCTTC	CASSPDRGSYGYTF
-	TRBJ2-7	TRBV5-4	-	TGTGCCAGCACTCAAGGGGGTATCGGCTACGGGCAGTACTTC	CASTQGGIGYGQYF
-	TRBJ2-7	TRBV4-2	-	TGTGCCAGCAGCCAAGATTTCCAACTCTCCTACGAGCAGTACTTC	CASSQDFQLSYEQYF
-	TRBJ1-1	TRBV27	-	TGTGCCAGCAGGAGAGGAGCGAACACTGAAGCTTTCTTT	CASRRGANTEAFF
-	TRBJ2-5	TRBV7-9	-	TGTGCCAGCAGCTTAGCGGTGGGGGACTGGCAGTACTTC	CASSLAVGDWQYF
TRBD1	TRBJ1-1	TRBV7-2	-	TGTGCCAGCAGCCCGACAGGGATGAACACTGAAGCTTTCTTT	CASSPTGMNTEAFF
-	TRBJ1-2	TRBV28	-	TGTGCCAGCAGGACGGGTCAATATGGCTACACCTTC	CASRTGQYGYTF
-	TRBJ2-3	TRBV5-4	-	TGTGCCAGCAGCCCACAGGGAACAGATACGCAGTATTTT	CASSPQGTDTQYF
-	TRBJ2-2	TRBV27	-	TGTGCCAGCAGTTTGTTCCTAGCTGGGTTCGGGGAGCTGTTTTTT	CASSLFLAGFGELFF
-	TRBJ2-1	TRBV5-4	-	TGTGCCAGCAGCTCGAGGCCGGGTGCCAGGGATGAGCAGTTCTTC	CASSSRPGARDEQFF
TRBD2	TRBJ2-3	TRBV27	-	TGTGCCAGCAGTGGCGGGAGGGAAGGGCAGTATTTT	CASSGGREGQYF
TRBD1	TRBJ1-1	TRBV11-3	-	TGTGCCAGCAGCACCCGGACAGGGGGCGTAAGAACTGAAGCTTTCTTT	CASSTRTGGVRTEAFF
-	TRBJ2-5	TRBV9	-	TGTGCCAGCAGCCTTGGGGGGAACCTCCAAGAGACCCAGTACTTC	CASSLGGNLQETQYF
-	TRBJ1-2	TRBV4-3	few	TGCGCCAGCAGCCAAGAATGGGAAGGGGCCTATGGCTACACCTTC	CASSQEWEGAYGYTF